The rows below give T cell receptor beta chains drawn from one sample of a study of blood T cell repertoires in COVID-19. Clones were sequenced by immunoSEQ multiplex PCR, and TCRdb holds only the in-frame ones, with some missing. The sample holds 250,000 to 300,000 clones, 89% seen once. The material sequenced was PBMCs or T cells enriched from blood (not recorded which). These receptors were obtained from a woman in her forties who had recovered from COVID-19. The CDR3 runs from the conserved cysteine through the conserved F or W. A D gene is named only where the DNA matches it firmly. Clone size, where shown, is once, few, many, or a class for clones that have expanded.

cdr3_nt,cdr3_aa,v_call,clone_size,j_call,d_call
TGTGCCAGTAGAATGACAGGGGGAAAATACGAGCAGTACTTC,CASRMTGGKYEQYF,TRBV19,NA,TRBJ2-7,TRBD1
TGTGCCAGCAGCTTCGGGGACAGGGCGCCCGGCTACACCTTC,CASSFGDRAPGYTF,TRBV7-2,NA,TRBJ1-2,TRBD1
TGTGCCACCCCTCCCCGCGGGACGGGCTATGGCTACACCTTC,CATPPRGTGYGYTF,TRBV5-6,NA,TRBJ1-2,NA
TGTGCCACCACCCCCCGCGGGGGTGGGGACGAGCAGTACTTC,CATTPRGGGDEQYF,TRBV6-2/TRBV6-3,once,TRBJ2-7,TRBD2
TGTGCCAGCAGTTTACGGGGGGATGAAAAACTGTTTTTT,CASSLRGDEKLFF,TRBV27,NA,TRBJ1-4,NA
TGTGCCAGCAGTTTATCGGGGACACATATGAACACTGAAGCTTTCTTT,CASSLSGTHMNTEAFF,TRBV27,NA,TRBJ1-1,NA
TGTGCCTGGAGTGTAACGGGGGACGGAAGTAATTCACCCCTCCACTTT,CAWSVTGDGSNSPLHF,TRBV30,NA,TRBJ1-6,NA
TGTGCCAGCAGCCCTAGCGGGGGCTCCTACAATGAGCAGTTCTTC,CASSPSGGSYNEQFF,TRBV7-3,NA,TRBJ2-1,TRBD2
TGTGCCAGCAGGAGCCAGGGGGCAGGTAATTCACCCCTCCACTTT,CASRSQGAGNSPLHF,TRBV27,NA,TRBJ1-6,TRBD1
TGTGCCAGCAGTGTGAGGGATGCACGCAAAGATACGCAGTATTTT,CASSVRDARKDTQYF,TRBV2,NA,TRBJ2-3,NA
TGTGCCAGCAGGTCTCAAGCGGGGGCGGGAGGTACGCAGTATTTT,CASRSQAGAGGTQYF,TRBV6-6,NA,TRBJ2-3,TRBD2
TGCGCCAGCAGCTTGGCCGCGGGCTTGGATGGCTACACCTTC,CASSLAAGLDGYTF,TRBV5-1,NA,TRBJ1-2,NA
TGCAGCACAATGATGGGGACTAGCGGGAGCGGGGAGCAGTTCTTC,CSTMMGTSGSGEQFF,TRBV29-1,NA,TRBJ2-1,TRBD2
TGTGCCAGTAGTATGATGGGACAGGAGGGCTACACCTTC,CASSMMGQEGYTF,TRBV19,NA,TRBJ1-2,TRBD1
TGTGCGGGGGGGACCTCTAGCTATGGCTACACCTTC,CAGGTSSYGYTF,TRBV2,NA,TRBJ1-2,NA
TGTGCCAGCTGCTGGCGGGGGGGCCGGGATGAGCAGTTCTTC,CASCWRGGRDEQFF,TRBV2,NA,TRBJ2-1,TRBD2
TGTGCCAGCAGCTTAGAAACTTACCGCACAGATACGCAGTATTTT,CASSLETYRTDTQYF,TRBV11-2,NA,TRBJ2-3,NA
TGTGCCAGTACACACAATAATAATTCACCCCTCCACTTT,CASTHNNNSPLHF,TRBV25-1,NA,TRBJ1-6,NA
TGCGCCAGCAGATCAGGGGAGAATCAGCCCCAGCATTTT,CASRSGENQPQHF,TRBV5-1,NA,TRBJ1-5,NA
TGTGCCATTAGCGGGAGGAACACAGATACGCAGTATTTT,CAISGRNTDTQYF,TRBV2,NA,TRBJ2-3,TRBD2
TGTGCCAGCAGCTTACAGGGTATCTATGGCTACACCTTC,CASSLQGIYGYTF,TRBV13,NA,TRBJ1-2,NA
TGTGCCAGCAGTCAAGAACCGAGGACACCGCTCCACTTT,CASSQEPRTPLHF,TRBV2,NA,TRBJ1-6,NA